A selection of T cell receptor beta chains follows, all from one sample in a study of T cell repertoires in aging, cancer and after chemotherapy. TCRdb re-derived calls from the multiplex PCR reads in MiXCR, one entry per CDR3 protein. The sample has 8,100 or so distinct CDR3 sequences, 32% seen once. The sequenced material came from blood. These receptors were obtained from a human donor in good health. Both conserved end residues are part of each CDR3. A D gene is named only where the DNA matches it firmly. Size is stated for part of the rows, as once, few or many counts, or as a class when the clone is expanded.

j_gene	d_gene	len	v_gene	abundance	CDR3aa	CDR3nt
TRBJ2-3	-	14	TRBV7-2	few	CASKLFGLTDTQYF	TGTGCCAGCAAGCTTTTCGGCCTCACAGATACGCAGTATTTT
TRBJ1-5	-	14	TRBV12-3/TRBV12-4	-	CASSPDRSNQPQHF	TGTGCCAGCAGTCCCGACAGAAGCAATCAGCCCCAGCATTTT
TRBJ2-2	-	16	TRBV20-1	-	CSASASALSYTGELFF	TGCAGTGCTAGCGCCTCGGCCCTCTCTTATACCGGGGAGCTGTTTTTT
TRBJ2-1	-	12	TRBV27	-	CASSLLGDEQFF	TGTGCCAGCAGTTTACTAGGTGATGAGCAGTTCTTC
TRBJ1-1	TRBD1	16	TRBV5-4	-	CASSSSGQGMNTEAFF	TGTGCCAGCAGCTCCAGCGGACAGGGTATGAACACTGAAGCTTTCTTT
TRBJ1-5	-	13	TRBV29-1	-	CSVAESENQPQHF	TGCAGCGTTGCTGAGTCAGAAAATCAGCCCCAGCATTTT
TRBJ2-2	-	15	TRBV10-3	-	CATNPGQPNTGELFF	TGTGCCACCAACCCGGGACAACCAAACACCGGGGAGCTGTTTTTT
TRBJ1-1	-	13	TRBV6-5	-	CASSSLENTEAFF	TGTGCCAGCAGTTCTCTGGAAAACACTGAAGCTTTCTTT
TRBJ2-1	-	13	TRBV6-4	few	CASSQGSRNEQFF	TGTGCCAGCAGTCAGGGTTCTAGGAATGAGCAGTTCTTC
TRBJ2-5	-	16	TRBV5-6	-	CASSSRAGSQQETQYF	TGTGCCAGCAGCTCCAGGGCGGGATCTCAACAAGAGACCCAGTACTTC
TRBJ2-3	-	15	TRBV20-1	-	CSASEGPTSTDTQYF	TGCAGTGCTAGTGAGGGACCAACTAGCACAGATACGCAGTATTTT
TRBJ1-5	TRBD1	15	TRBV20-1	few	CSALQGLGGNQPQHF	TGCAGTGCGCTACAGGGGCTGGGAGGCAATCAGCCCCAGCATTTT
TRBJ1-1	-	11	TRBV11-2	-	CASRRGREAFF	TGTGCCAGCAGGAGAGGCAGAGAAGCTTTCTTT
TRBJ1-4	-	13	TRBV11-2	-	CASSFRHTEKLFF	TGTGCCAGCAGCTTTAGACACACCGAAAAACTGTTTTTT
TRBJ1-1	-	13	TRBV30	few	CAWSQRENTEAFF	TGTGCCTGGAGTCAGCGGGAGAACACTGAAGCTTTCTTT
TRBJ1-5	-	15	TRBV12-3/TRBV12-4	-	CASSPFGYSNQPQHF	TGTGCCAGCTCACCATTTGGGTATAGCAATCAGCCCCAGCATTTT
TRBJ2-5	TRBD2	16	TRBV7-9	-	CASSLGGSGRAETQYF	TGTGCCAGCAGCTTAGGTGGGAGCGGGAGGGCCGAGACCCAGTACTTC
TRBJ1-2	-	13	TRBV19	-	CASRPDGTRGYTF	TGTGCCAGTAGGCCGGACGGCACGAGGGGCTACACCTTC
TRBJ2-7	TRBD2	17	TRBV5-1	-	CASSLGLAGSLSYEQYF	TGCGCCAGCAGCTTGGGTCTAGCGGGATCTTTATCCTACGAGCAGTACTTC
TRBJ1-2	-	14	TRBV7-2	medium-sized	CASSLGAGDYGYTF	TGTGCCAGCAGCTTAGGGGCGGGGGACTATGGCTACACCTTC